These 11 T cell receptor beta chains were sequenced from one sample in a study of blood T cell repertoires in COVID-19. The table came from immunoSEQ multiplex PCR; TCRdb's copy has only in-frame clones and leaves some out. Among about 68,000 clones listed, about 74% were seen once. Sequenced: peripheral blood. The source is a human donor in a cohort sampled during active COVID-19.

This rearrangement joins TRBV28 to TRBJ2-1; 11 positions agree with TRBD2. V was pared by 6 bases and J by 6 bases, with 16 bases of the junction left unmatched. This CDR3 spans 18 amino acids. The germline gives CDR1 MDHEN, CDR2 SYDVKM. CDR3 nucleotides: TGTGCCAGCAGGGGGGGGGTGGCCGGGACTAGCGGAAGCAATGAGCAGTTCTTC. Translated, it gives CASRGGVAGTSGSNEQFF.

The rearrangement uses TRBV5-4 and TRBJ2-7; TRBD1 agrees at 8 bases. The CDR3 extends over 15 amino acids. Unmatched junction bases numbered 10, after V lost 4 bases and J lost 4 bases. Per germline, CDR1 SGHNT and CDR2 YYREEE (reference sequence). The CDR3 is CASSDQGQGSYEQYF. CDR3 DNA sequence: TGTGCCAGCAGCGATCAAGGACAGGGATCATACGAGCAGTACTTC.

V usage is TRBV2 and J usage is TRBJ1-5; D might be TRBD1 (5 bases). The germline V and J ends were trimmed by 5 bases and 6 bases, with 11 bases remaining between them. The CDR3 totals 13 residues. Germline CDR1 and CDR2: SNHLY and FYNNEI. Here the CDR3 DNA reads TGTGCCAGCAGTCAAGGGGCGACTCAGCCCCAGCATTTT. Its translation is CASSQGATQPQHF.

The V and J genes are TRBV5-6 and TRBJ2-3, with 8 positions matching TRBD2. CDR1 is SGHDT, CDR2 YYEEEE, per germline. The CDR3 consists of 15 residues. The ends lost 1 base at V and 4 bases at J; junction bases unmatched: 5. CDR3 DNA: TGTGCCAGCAGCTTGATTCGGGGGGGCCCAGATACGCAGTATTTT. The encoded protein is CASSLIRGGPDTQYF.

The gene calls are TRBV7-2 and TRBJ2-3, with 7 bases identical to TRBD2. This CDR3 comprises 15 residues. J was trimmed by 4 bases and V by 1 base; bases with no gene match: 5. Germline values: CDR1 SGHTA, CDR2 FQGNSA. The CDR3 reads CASSLDLAAADTQYF. CDR3 sequence (DNA): TGTGCCAGCAGCTTAGACCTAGCGGCGGCAGATACGCAGTATTTT.

A single count supports this clone. The rearrangement joins TRBV28 to TRBJ1-1, with D possibly being TRBD1 (5 bases). Per germline, CDR1 MDHEN and CDR2 SYDVKM. The CDR3 is 15 amino acids. Trimming took 7 bases from V and 5 from J, leaving 20 bases between them. Here the CDR3 reads CASTRPGTGETEAFF. CDR3 DNA sequence: TGTGCCAGCACCCGTCCGGGGACGGGGGAAACTGAAGCTTTCTTT. The full variable domain, in which reference TRBV28 and TRBJ1-1 provide the parts outside the CDR3, is DVKVTQSSRYLVKRTGEKVFLECVQDMDHENMFWYRQDPGLGLRLIYFSYDVKMKEKGDIPEGYSVSREKKERFSLILESASTNQTSMYLCASTRPGTGETEAFFGQGTRLTVV.

This sequence joins TRBV5-6 and TRBJ2-1; 10 bases fit TRBD2. Germline V lookup: CDR1 SGHDT, CDR2 YYEEEE. The CDR3 runs to 14 residues. Trimming cost V 4 bases and J 7 bases; bases outside gene matches: 5. CDR3 sequence: CASSTRGLANEQFF. The CDR3 DNA is TGTGCCAGCAGCACGAGGGGACTAGCGAATGAGCAGTTCTTC.

The rearrangement uses TRBV7-2 and TRBJ2-1; 11 bases are a match to TRBD2. CDR1 is SGHTA and CDR2 is FQGNSA in the germline V gene. The V and J ends lost 6 bases and 4 bases, in that order; junction bases with no gene match: 5. The CDR3 loop spans 15 amino acids. CDR3: CASSPTSGTYNEQFF. For the CDR3, the DNA is TGTGCCAGCAGTCCGACTAGCGGGACATACAATGAGCAGTTCTTC. The variable domain in full, with the rest retrieved from reference TRBV7-2 and TRBJ2-1, is GAGVSQSPSNKVTEKGKDVELRCDPISGHTALYWYRQSLGQGLEFLIYFQGNSAPDKSGLPSDRFSAERTGGSVSTLTIQRTQQEDSAVYLCASSPTSGTYNEQFFGPGTRLTVL.

The rearrangement uses TRBV18 and TRBJ2-3; unclear D gene. V was pared by 0 bases and J by 4 bases, with 11 bases between. The CDR3 loop spans 15 amino acids. Germline lookup yields CDR1 KGHSH and CDR2 LQKENI. CDR3 nucleotide sequence: TGTGCCAGCTCACCACCGATGGCTAGTTCAGATACGCAGTATTTT. Translating it yields CASSPPMASSDTQYF. The whole variable domain, remainder taken from reference TRBV18 and TRBJ2-3, is NAGVMQNPRHLVRRRGQEARLRCSPMKGHSHVYWYRQLPEEGLKFMVYLQKENIIDESGMPKERFSAEFPKEGPSILRIQQVVRGDSAAYFCASSPPMASSDTQYFGPGTRLTVL.

The chain uses TRBV5-1 and TRBJ2-1; 8 nucleotides agree with TRBD1. Germline trimming cut 1 base from V and 13 bases from J; bases unmatched to any gene: 10. CDR1 and CDR2 (germline): SGHRS, YFSETQ. The CDR3 extends over 14 amino acids. As DNA, the CDR3 is TGCGCCAGCAGCTTGATTACTGACAGGGGATTCCAGTTCTTC. It yields the protein CASSLITDRGFQFF.

The chain has TRBV10-3 and TRBJ2-6; possibly TRBD2 for D (5 bases). The germline V gene has CDR1 ENHRY and CDR2 SYGVKD. V was cut by 3 bases and J by 0 bases, with 12 bases left in between. This CDR3 is 17 amino acids long. In DNA form, the CDR3 reads TGTGCCATCAGTGATACCTCCGGGGTCTCTGGGGCCAACGTCCTGACTTTC. It specifies CAISDTSGVSGANVLTF.